The rows below give T cell receptor beta chains drawn from one sample of a study of metastatic and nonmetastatic thyroid tumors. TCRdb used MiXCR to call clones anew from the PCR reads. The repertoire holds about 12,000 clones, with around 20% as singletons. Sequenced material: adjacent normal tissue. These receptors originate from a female donor with papillary thyroid cancer or a benign thyroid nodule (not recorded which). Some clones in this sample may be carry-over from other donors' samples. Both conserved end residues are part of each CDR3. Rows give clone size only sometimes, using once, few, many, or a class for an expanded clone.

TRBJ2-1,many,TRBV10-2,CASRSGGSNEQFF
TRBJ1-2,few,TRBV12-3/TRBV12-4,CASSPGQLLYGYTF
TRBJ1-1,medium-sized,TRBV5-1,CASSLADTANTEAFF
TRBJ2-3,.,TRBV9,CASSAAAVGPDTQYF
TRBJ2-1,few,TRBV27,CASILMGLSRNNEQFF
TRBJ1-2,few,TRBV2,CASRGRGYGYTF
TRBJ2-2,.,TRBV12-3/TRBV12-4,CASSLRGWDTGELFF
TRBJ2-3,many,TRBV10-3,CAISGGQGKPDTQYF
TRBJ2-1,medium-sized,TRBV27,CASSPVASGSIKQFF
TRBJ1-2,medium-sized,TRBV6-1,CASRRKPLPPYGYTF
TRBJ2-2,many,TRBV11-3,CASSLAGANTGELFF
TRBJ2-2,many,TRBV4-2,CASSHPSGSPNTGELFF
TRBJ2-1,medium-sized,TRBV7-9,CASSPQPSSYNEQFF
TRBJ2-3,.,TRBV20-1,CSARDRPGAVDPTDTQYF
TRBJ2-2,medium-sized,TRBV6-5,CASSYNRVVGELFF
TRBJ1-5,medium-sized,TRBV12-3/TRBV12-4,CASSRGGGRPQHF
TRBJ1-1,medium-sized,TRBV20-1,CSARDGAGDTEAFF
TRBJ2-6,.,TRBV6-1,CASSDGISVANVLTF
TRBJ2-1,medium-sized,TRBV20-1,CSAAQNGGQYNEQFF
TRBJ2-2,many,TRBV15,CATSRDVLLAGSTGELFF
TRBJ2-3,.,TRBV4-3,CASSQDRDSSGVQYF
TRBJ2-3,many,TRBV20-1,CSARKFRGPDTQYF
TRBJ1-4,many,TRBV14,CASSQDWATRGDEKLFF
TRBJ2-3,many,TRBV16,CASSPTYLGTDTQYF
TRBJ1-5,medium-sized,TRBV20-1,CSARKGNGNQPQHF
TRBJ2-5,medium-sized,TRBV20-1,CSARESAGGGETQYF
TRBJ2-1,medium-sized,TRBV11-2,CASSLDRVAEQFF
TRBJ2-5,many,TRBV29-1,CSVEIDKPYQETQYF
TRBJ2-3,once,TRBV5-1,CASSLGLAGAQEDTQYF
TRBJ2-2,.,TRBV11-2,CASTVAGSTGELFF
TRBJ1-5,.,TRBV20-1,CSAVRDGVRGPQHF
TRBJ1-1,many,TRBV14,CATNRLMNTEAFF
TRBJ2-5,many,TRBV24-1,CATSGADQETQYF
TRBJ2-3,medium-sized,TRBV6-2/TRBV6-3,CASSQLAGGYRTDTQYF
TRBJ2-2,.,TRBV29-1,CSVVPMGAVELFF
TRBJ2-3,many,TRBV7-9,CASSLSYRPLGTDTQYF
TRBJ2-3,.,TRBV6-1,CASSEFEADTQYF
TRBJ2-2,medium-sized,TRBV2,CASSDGVGREANTGELFF
TRBJ2-5,.,TRBV6-2/TRBV6-3,CANSNGTGAGTHYF
TRBJ2-5,many,TRBV7-2,CASSRFLRGKETQYF
TRBJ2-3,many,TRBV12-3/TRBV12-4,CASSLGDYRTDTQYF
TRBJ2-5,medium-sized,TRBV24-1,CATSDLQGLGETQYF
TRBJ1-5,few,TRBV19,CASSVGQSYQPQHF
TRBJ1-5,.,TRBV20-1,CTASLGDNPQHF
TRBJ2-7,large,TRBV2,CASSAGARSYEQYF
TRBJ2-1,.,TRBV6-1,CASRVTSGSGHEQFF
TRBJ2-5,few,TRBV6-9,CASSSGAYTQYF
TRBJ1-2,few,TRBV6-1,CASRPGTLYGYTF
TRBJ2-5,.,TRBV20-1,CSARDSCRGQETQYF
TRBJ2-5,many,TRBV7-9,CASSSRGTQETQYF
TRBJ2-2,medium-sized,TRBV6-2/TRBV6-3,CASSSGEMNTGELFF
TRBJ1-4,many,TRBV2,CASRPGQKEINEKLFF